Listed below are T cell receptor beta chains from one sample, sequenced in a study of cytomegalovirus exposure and HLA in healthy donors. Repertoires were generated with immunoSEQ multiplex PCR, while TCRdb's copy carries only in-frame clones and drops some. Here the sample spans some 140,000 clones, 76% being singletons. The specimen sequenced was PBMCs. The receptors come from a female donor in good health and CMV-seropositive. Each CDR3 is given with its conserved first and last residue. D genes are given only for firm matches. Clone size appears in some rows only: once, few, many, or a class for an expanded clone.

DNA	CDR3	length	J	D	size	V
TGTGCCAGCAGTGTATCGCCAAACAGGGAAGGCACAGATACGCAGTATTTT	CASSVSPNREGTDTQYF	17	TRBJ2-3	-	-	TRBV2
TGTGCCAGTTCGACAGGGAATGGAAACACCATATATTTT	CASSTGNGNTIYF	13	TRBJ1-3	TRBD1	many	TRBV6-1
TGCAGCGTTTGGGAGGATGAGCAGTTCTTC	CSVWEDEQFF	10	TRBJ2-1	-	-	TRBV29-1
TGTGCCAGCAGCCAAACCATGCCAAGGGGCGGGGGGGCAGGAGATACGCAGTATTTT	CASSQTMPRGGGAGDTQYF	19	TRBJ2-3	TRBD2	-	TRBV7-9
TGCGCCAGCAGCTTGGAAGCGGGATACAATGAGCAGTTCTTC	CASSLEAGYNEQFF	14	TRBJ2-1	TRBD2	-	TRBV5-1
TGTGCCTGCAACCTAGCGGGAGGGCCAGGCACAGATACGCAGTATTTT	CACNLAGGPGTDTQYF	16	TRBJ2-3	TRBD2	-	TRBV30
TGCGCCAGCAGCTTGGTTATCTCTGGAAACACCATATATTTT	CASSLVISGNTIYF	14	TRBJ1-3	-	once	TRBV5-1
TGTGCCAGCAGCTTGGGGGCGATAGGCTACGAGCAGTACTTC	CASSLGAIGYEQYF	14	TRBJ2-7	-	-	TRBV5-6
TGTGCCAGCAGCTTAGATCCTTTGGGGACAGGGTTCGACGAGCAGTACTTC	CASSLDPLGTGFDEQYF	17	TRBJ2-7	TRBD1	-	TRBV7-3
TGTGCCAGCTCACCACGGGGGACTAGCGGACCCTACAATGAGCAGTTCTTC	CASSPRGTSGPYNEQFF	17	TRBJ2-1	TRBD2	-	TRBV18
TGTGCCAGCACCCCGTGGGGGGATCAAGAGACCCAGTACTTC	CASTPWGDQETQYF	14	TRBJ2-5	-	few	TRBV25-1
TGTGCCATCAGTGAAGCCGGACAGGGGAGGACTGAAGCTTTCTTT	CAISEAGQGRTEAFF	15	TRBJ1-1	TRBD1	few	TRBV10-3
TGTGCCAGCAGCTTAGGGGAGCCCTATAGCAATCAGCCCCAGCATTTT	CASSLGEPYSNQPQHF	16	TRBJ1-5	-	-	TRBV7-2
TGTGCCAGCAGTCCGGGACACAGCACAGATACGCAGTATTTT	CASSPGHSTDTQYF	14	TRBJ2-3	-	-	TRBV6-4
TGTGCCTGGGAGACAGGGCACAAAAACATTCAGTACTTC	CAWETGHKNIQYF	13	TRBJ2-4	TRBD1	-	TRBV30
TGTGCCAGCAGTGTCCCCTCCAGCGGGGTTCCCACAGATACGCAGTATTTT	CASSVPSSGVPTDTQYF	17	TRBJ2-3	TRBD2	-	TRBV2
TGTGCCAGCAGCGCCTCCGGGACTACGATTTACGAGCAGTACTTC	CASSASGTTIYEQYF	15	TRBJ2-7	TRBD2	-	TRBV7-9
TGTGCCAGCAGTTTAAGGCGGAGCTCTTACGAGCAGTACTTC	CASSLRRSSYEQYF	14	TRBJ2-7	-	-	TRBV27
TGCGCCAGCAATCCGAGGCCGGAAGAGACCCAGTACTTC	CASNPRPEETQYF	13	TRBJ2-5	-	-	TRBV5-1
TGTGCCAGCAGCCCCCTTGGGGGGGTTGTCGGACAGCCCCAGCATTTT	CASSPLGGVVGQPQHF	16	TRBJ1-5	-	-	TRBV7-6
TGTGCCAGCAGCTTAAGCACAGGGAACACTGAAGCTTTCTTT	CASSLSTGNTEAFF	14	TRBJ1-1	-	few	TRBV11-3
TGTGCCTGGAGTGTCAGCGGAGAGACCCAGTACTTC	CAWSVSGETQYF	12	TRBJ2-5	-	-	TRBV30
TGTGCCAGCTCAGCACCGGGACTAGCGGGGGGGAAGTACAATGAGCAGTTCTTC	CASSAPGLAGGKYNEQFF	18	TRBJ2-1	TRBD2	-	TRBV18